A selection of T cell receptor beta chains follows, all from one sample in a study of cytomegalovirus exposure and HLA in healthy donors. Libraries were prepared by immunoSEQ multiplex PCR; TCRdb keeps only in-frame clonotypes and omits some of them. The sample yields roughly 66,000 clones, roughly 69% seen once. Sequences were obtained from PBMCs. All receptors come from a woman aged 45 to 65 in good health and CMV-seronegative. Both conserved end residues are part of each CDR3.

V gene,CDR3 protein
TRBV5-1,CASSRDGVVELTQYF
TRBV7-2,CASSFAGVDTQYF
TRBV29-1,CSAGTGTSYEQYF
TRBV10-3,CAISGGTSNEQFF
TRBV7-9,CASSFDSLNYGYTF
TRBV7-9,CASSLGDSFNYEQYF
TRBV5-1,CASFQASGAPNEQFF
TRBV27,CASSLYGGISGNTIYF
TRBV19,CASSTGSYMAFYGYTF
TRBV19,CASRGQEVSGYTF
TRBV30,CAWSGDITGQGGEKLFF
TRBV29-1,CSVDSAGQVYF
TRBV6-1,CASSTISSYEQYF
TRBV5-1,CASSFLGTSSLDTQYF
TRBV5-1,CASRLDGGSNTEAFF
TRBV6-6,CASSPSYGYTF
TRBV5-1,CASGLEGTDTQYF
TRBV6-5,CASSYSWGLGNTIYF
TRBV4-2,CASSGGGAANEKLFF
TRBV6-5,CASSYGLAGVQCF
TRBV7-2,CASSFHTGGNTEAFF
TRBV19,CASSPGGFNQPQHF
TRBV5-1,CASSLGGNDGYTF
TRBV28,CVSSLQGGLARYNEQFF
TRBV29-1,CSVGPLTGGEPPSRYTF
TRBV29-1,CSVGGTGALQYF
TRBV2,CASSLLWGEDHTEAFF
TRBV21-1,CASSKGERESSYNEQFF
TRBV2,CASSARDKYF
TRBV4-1,CASSPWTGSNEKLFF
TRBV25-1,CASRASGSSGQFF
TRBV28,CASRGGGTTTYEQYF
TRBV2,CASTPLEEQYF
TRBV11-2,CASSLDSGTYEQYF
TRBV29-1,CSGGQANTGELFF
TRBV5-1,CASRAGAVGETQYF
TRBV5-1,CASSYGLAGGVEQYF
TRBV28,CASSLREEGPYNEQFF
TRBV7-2,CASVQASGRAVSSEQYF
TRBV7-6,CASSLDPGGGTGNTIYF
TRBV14,CASSQWTGGTYEQYF
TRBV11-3,CASSPWTGTGSRSSYNEQFF
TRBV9,CASSVLAGGRVTQYF